A selection of T cell receptor beta chains follows, all from one sample in a study of T cell responses to AZD1222 COVID-19 vaccine. Some clones are missing from TCRdb's copy, which holds only in-frame ones; the method was immunoSEQ multiplex PCR. The sample gives about 80,000 clones, around 87% of which show up once; roughly a quarter is in the top ten. Sequenced material: peripheral blood, taken on day 0 of AZD1222 vaccination. These receptors were collected from an adult in good health. Both conserved end residues are part of each CDR3. Fields, in order: clone size, J gene, V gene, D gene, CDR3 protein, CDR3 DNA. D genes are given only for firm matches. Size tells how often a clone was seen (once, few, many) or the class of an expanded clone, and some rows leave it out.

clone size: .; J gene: TRBJ2-1; V gene: TRBV2; D gene: .; CDR3 protein: CASSERDGAGREQFF; CDR3 DNA: TGTGCCAGCAGTGAAAGGGACGGCGCAGGGAGGGAGCAGTTCTTC
clone size: few; J gene: TRBJ2-7; V gene: TRBV24-1; D gene: .; CDR3 protein: CATYPAGPSYEQYF; CDR3 DNA: TGTGCCACCTACCCGGCGGGGCCCAGCTACGAGCAGTACTTC
clone size: .; J gene: TRBJ2-5; V gene: TRBV19; D gene: .; CDR3 protein: CASSIGSGGSRQETQYF; CDR3 DNA: TGTGCCAGTAGTATAGGATCCGGAGGGAGTAGGCAAGAGACCCAGTACTTC
clone size: .; J gene: TRBJ2-1; V gene: TRBV5-1; D gene: TRBD1; CDR3 protein: CASSLGTGRAYNEQFF; CDR3 DNA: TGCGCCAGCAGCCTCGGGACAGGGAGGGCCTACAATGAGCAGTTCTTC
clone size: once; J gene: TRBJ2-2; V gene: TRBV27; D gene: TRBD1; CDR3 protein: CASSLRGQDTGELFF; CDR3 DNA: TGTGCCAGCAGTTTAAGGGGGCAGGACACCGGGGAGCTGTTTTTT
clone size: .; J gene: TRBJ1-1; V gene: TRBV6-5; D gene: .; CDR3 protein: CASSYSGENTEAFF; CDR3 DNA: TGTGCCAGCAGTTACTCGGGAGAGAACACTGAAGCTTTCTTT
clone size: .; J gene: TRBJ1-1; V gene: TRBV19; D gene: .; CDR3 protein: CASSMVRGTEAFF; CDR3 DNA: TGTGCCAGTAGTATGGTCAGGGGTACTGAAGCTTTCTTT
clone size: .; J gene: TRBJ2-7; V gene: TRBV10-3; D gene: TRBD1; CDR3 protein: CAIRGTGTLYEQYF; CDR3 DNA: TGTGCCATCAGGGGGACAGGGACTCTCTACGAGCAGTACTTC
clone size: .; J gene: TRBJ1-1; V gene: TRBV7-3; D gene: .; CDR3 protein: CASRKDPMNTEAFF; CDR3 DNA: TGTGCCAGCAGGAAGGATCCCATGAACACTGAAGCTTTCTTT
clone size: few; J gene: TRBJ1-1; V gene: TRBV4-3; D gene: TRBD1; CDR3 protein: CASSQDRGQAFF; CDR3 DNA: TGCGCCAGCAGCCAAGACAGGGGGCAAGCTTTCTTT
clone size: .; J gene: TRBJ1-1; V gene: TRBV29-1; D gene: .; CDR3 protein: CTPTQESQGKRNTEAFF; CDR3 DNA: TGCACCCCCACCCAAGAGTCACAGGGAAAAAGGAACACTGAAGCTTTCTTT
clone size: .; J gene: TRBJ2-1; V gene: TRBV7-9; D gene: .; CDR3 protein: CASSWANEQFF; CDR3 DNA: TGTGCCAGCAGCTGGGCCAATGAGCAGTTCTTC
clone size: .; J gene: TRBJ2-3; V gene: TRBV7-2; D gene: .; CDR3 protein: CASSLTGRTDTQYF; CDR3 DNA: TGTGCCAGCAGCTTAACCGGTCGCACAGATACGCAGTATTTT
clone size: .; J gene: TRBJ1-6; V gene: TRBV5-6; D gene: .; CDR3 protein: CASSLDMSQGGPLHF; CDR3 DNA: TGTGCCAGCAGCTTGGATATGAGCCAGGGCGGACCCCTCCACTTT
clone size: .; J gene: TRBJ2-7; V gene: TRBV28; D gene: TRBD2; CDR3 protein: CASSDTSGRSYEQYF; CDR3 DNA: TGTGCCAGCAGCGACACTAGCGGGAGATCCTACGAGCAGTACTTC
clone size: .; J gene: TRBJ2-7; V gene: TRBV7-2; D gene: .; CDR3 protein: CASSPNPAYEQYF; CDR3 DNA: TGTGCCAGCAGCCCCAACCCAGCCTACGAGCAGTACTTC
clone size: .; J gene: TRBJ2-2; V gene: TRBV4-1; D gene: TRBD2; CDR3 protein: CASSQVLLAGATGELFF; CDR3 DNA: TGCGCCAGCAGCCAAGTTTTACTAGCGGGAGCAACCGGGGAGCTGTTTTTT
clone size: .; J gene: TRBJ2-3; V gene: TRBV5-1; D gene: TRBD2; CDR3 protein: CASSLVTLAGAVDTQYF; CDR3 DNA: TGCGCCAGCAGCTTGGTGACACTAGCGGGAGCGGTAGATACGCAGTATTTT
clone size: few; J gene: TRBJ2-7; V gene: TRBV13; D gene: .; CDR3 protein: CASSLAAASSYEQYF; CDR3 DNA: TGTGCCAGCAGCTTAGCGGCCGCTAGCTCCTACGAGCAGTACTTC
clone size: .; J gene: TRBJ2-3; V gene: TRBV7-2; D gene: .; CDR3 protein: CASSLPGGADTQYF; CDR3 DNA: TGTGCCAGCAGCCTACCCGGTGGGGCAGATACGCAGTATTTT
clone size: .; J gene: TRBJ2-7; V gene: TRBV4-1; D gene: TRBD2; CDR3 protein: CASSQVLEGLAEPYEQYF; CDR3 DNA: TGCGCCAGCAGCCAAGTTCTGGAGGGACTAGCGGAGCCCTACGAGCAGTACTTC
clone size: .; J gene: TRBJ2-2; V gene: TRBV11-2; D gene: TRBD2; CDR3 protein: CASSRSGSKRAGELFF; CDR3 DNA: TGTGCCAGCAGCCGCAGCGGGAGCAAACGGGCCGGGGAGCTGTTTTTT
clone size: .; J gene: TRBJ2-7; V gene: TRBV2; D gene: TRBD1; CDR3 protein: CASTQTGLTYEQYF; CDR3 DNA: TGTGCCAGCACTCAGACAGGGTTAACCTACGAGCAGTACTTC
clone size: once; J gene: TRBJ2-7; V gene: TRBV5-5; D gene: .; CDR3 protein: CASSPGLPHEQYF; CDR3 DNA: TGTGCCAGCAGCCCCGGACTGCCCCACGAGCAGTACTTC
clone size: few; J gene: TRBJ1-5; V gene: TRBV7-2; D gene: .; CDR3 protein: CASSFGVTAQPQHF; CDR3 DNA: TGTGCCAGCAGTTTTGGGGTAACAGCTCAGCCCCAGCATTTT
clone size: .; J gene: TRBJ2-7; V gene: TRBV12-5; D gene: TRBD1; CDR3 protein: CASGPPGTGTYEQYF; CDR3 DNA: TGTGCTAGTGGTCCCCCCGGGACAGGTACCTACGAGCAGTACTTC
clone size: .; J gene: TRBJ2-1; V gene: TRBV7-9; D gene: .; CDR3 protein: CASSLSGGVPEQFF; CDR3 DNA: TGTGCCAGCAGCTTGTCTGGGGGAGTCCCTGAGCAGTTCTTC
clone size: .; J gene: TRBJ2-7; V gene: TRBV27; D gene: TRBD2; CDR3 protein: CATREGYEQYF; CDR3 DNA: TGTGCCACCCGGGAGGGCTACGAGCAGTACTTC
clone size: few; J gene: TRBJ1-1; V gene: TRBV2; D gene: .; CDR3 protein: CASKLGHLNTEAFF; CDR3 DNA: TGTGCCAGCAAACTGGGACACCTGAACACTGAAGCTTTCTTT
clone size: .; J gene: TRBJ1-2; V gene: TRBV7-2; D gene: TRBD1; CDR3 protein: CASSLGGQGRVGYTF; CDR3 DNA: TGTGCCAGCAGCTTAGGGGGACAGGGACGGGTAGGCTACACCTTC
clone size: once; J gene: TRBJ2-7; V gene: TRBV4-1; D gene: TRBD1; CDR3 protein: CASSPPWTGRYEQYF; CDR3 DNA: TGCGCCAGCAGCCCCCCTTGGACAGGGCGCTACGAGCAGTACTTC
clone size: once; J gene: TRBJ1-1; V gene: TRBV29-1; D gene: .; CDR3 protein: CSVVAGTPGKSEAFF; CDR3 DNA: TGCAGCGTTGTGGCAGGGACTCCTGGTAAGTCTGAAGCTTTCTTT